The 8 T cell receptor beta chains given below trace back to one sample, sequenced in a study of blood T cell repertoires in COVID-19. The data were produced by immunoSEQ multiplex PCR, yet TCRdb's version contains in-frame clones alone and is incomplete. This table holds roughly 230,000 clones, roughly 83% found once. The sequenced material came from peripheral blood. The receptors stem from a woman aged 45-65 years with acute or convalescent COVID-19.

V and J are TRBV5-1 and TRBJ2-1; D might be TRBD2 (5 bases). V lost 0 bases and J lost 8, with 12 bases in between. This CDR3 region has 14 residues. Germline CDR1 reads SGHRS; CDR2 reads YFSETQ. The CDR3 loop reads CASSLVVGMYEQFF. In nucleotides, the CDR3 is TGCGCCAGCAGCTTGGTTGTCGGGATGTATGAGCAGTTCTTC.

The chain employs TRBV7-2 and TRBJ2-1, with 16 bases fitting TRBD2. This CDR3 is 16 amino acids long. Germline assignment: CDR1 SGHTA and CDR2 FQGNSA. Trimming cost V 2 bases and J 10 bases; bases outside gene matches: 5. CDR3 in amino acids: CASSLRGTSGRAEQFF. The DNA for the CDR3 is TGTGCCAGCAGCTTAAGGGGGACTAGCGGGAGGGCCGAGCAGTTCTTC.

The CDR3 here is CASSQQLAGGFSYNEQFF. In nucleotides, the CDR3 is TGCGCCAGCAGCCAACAACTAGCGGGAGGCTTCTCCTACAATGAGCAGTTCTTC. The V gene is TRBV5-1, the J gene TRBJ2-1; the match to TRBD2 covers 12 bases. This CDR3 is 18 amino acids long. V gave up 4 bases and J gave up 0 bases; unmatched junction bases: 8. The germline V gene encodes CDR1 SGHRS and CDR2 YFSETQ.

V gene TRBV4-1 combines with J gene TRBJ2-3; 10 nucleotides align to TRBD2. This CDR3 region has 16 residues. With V trimmed by 4 bases and J by 4 bases, 8 bases remained unmatched. In germline, CDR1 is MGHRA, CDR2 YSYEKL. The CDR3 nucleotides are TGCGCCAGCAGCCTTGAAGCGGGAGGGTATTCAGATACGCAGTATTTT. It codes for CASSLEAGGYSDTQYF.

This sequence joins TRBV5-6 and TRBJ2-3; D might be TRBD1 (5 bases). V dropped 6 bases and J dropped 5 bases, with 10 bases sitting between them. The CDR3 is made up of 12 amino acids. Per germline, CDR1 SGHDT and CDR2 YYEEEE. The CDR3 nucleotides are TGTGCCAGCAAAGGGGCTAGAGATACGCAGTATTTT. This sequence encodes CASKGARDTQYF.

The chain couples TRBV5-1 to TRBJ2-1; 9 nucleotides line up with TRBD2. V lost 1 base, J lost 5 bases, and 4 bases stayed unmatched. The V gene's germline CDR1 is SGHRS and CDR2 YFSETQ. The CDR3 has 15 residues. In DNA, the CDR3 is TGCGCCAGCAGCTTGAGCGGGAGGACTAACAATGAGCAGTTCTTC. This codes for CASSLSGRTNNEQFF.

The rearrangement joins TRBV19 to TRBJ2-1; possible D gene TRBD1, 6 bases. Trimming pared 6 bases from V and 4 bases from J, leaving 13 bases between. Per the germline V gene, CDR1 is LNHDA and CDR2 is SQIVND (reference sequence). The CDR3 contains 14 residues. The CDR3 reads CASREGGRYNEQFF. CDR3 bases: TGTGCCAGTAGGGAAGGGGGTAGGTACAATGAGCAGTTCTTC.

V and J are TRBV4-2 and TRBJ2-1, with TRBD2 identical over 10 bases. The length of the CDR3 is 17 residues. The germline V gene has CDR1 LGHNA and CDR2 YNFKEQ. V gave up 2 bases and J gave up 2 bases; unmatched junction bases: 6. CDR3 protein: CASSQNPLAGAYNEQFF. In DNA form, the CDR3 reads TGTGCCAGCAGCCAAAATCCTCTAGCGGGAGCCTACAATGAGCAGTTCTTC.